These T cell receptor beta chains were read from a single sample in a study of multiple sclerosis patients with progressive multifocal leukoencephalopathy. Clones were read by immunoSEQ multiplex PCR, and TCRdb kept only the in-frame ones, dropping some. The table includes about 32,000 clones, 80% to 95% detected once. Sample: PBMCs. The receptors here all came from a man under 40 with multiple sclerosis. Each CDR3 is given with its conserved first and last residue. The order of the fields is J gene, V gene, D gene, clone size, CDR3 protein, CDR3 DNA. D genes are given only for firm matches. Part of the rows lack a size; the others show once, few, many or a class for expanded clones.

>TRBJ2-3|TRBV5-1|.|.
CASQRASTDTQYF
TGCGCCTCTCAGCGGGCTTCCACAGATACGCAGTATTTT
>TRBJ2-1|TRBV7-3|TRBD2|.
CASRPSSGRMFF
TGTGCCAGCAGACCCTCTAGCGGGAGAATGTTCTTC
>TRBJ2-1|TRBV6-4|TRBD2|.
CASKASGSVNEQFF
TGTGCCAGCAAGGCTAGCGGGAGTGTGAATGAGCAGTTCTTC
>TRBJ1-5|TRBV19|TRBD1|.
CASSQDRVRQPQHF
TGTGCCAGTAGCCAAGACAGGGTACGGCAGCCCCAGCATTTT
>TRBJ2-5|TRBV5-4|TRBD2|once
CASSQREGGRRETQYF
TGTGCCAGCAGCCAGAGGGAGGGAGGGAGGAGAGAGACCCAGTACTTC
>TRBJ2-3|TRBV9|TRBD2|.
CASSVFSAGDSDTQYF
TGTGCCAGCAGCGTATTCTCGGCGGGAGATTCAGATACGCAGTATTTT
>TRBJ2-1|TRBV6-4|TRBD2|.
CASSRLATSGEQFF
TGTGCCAGCAGCCGACTAGCCACGAGCGGAGAGCAGTTCTTC
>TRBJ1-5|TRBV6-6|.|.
CASNHLNQPQHF
TGTGCCAGCAACCACCTTAATCAGCCCCAGCATTTT
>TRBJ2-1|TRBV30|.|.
CAWSPPGGFMDEQFF
TGTGCCTGGAGCCCCCCAGGGGGGTTTATGGATGAGCAGTTCTTC
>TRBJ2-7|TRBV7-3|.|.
CASSPGGGWGEQYF
TGTGCCAGCAGCCCCGGAGGGGGCTGGGGCGAGCAGTACTTC
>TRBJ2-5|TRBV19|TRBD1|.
CASSRGQETQYF
TGTGCCAGTTCCAGGGGGCAAGAGACCCAGTACTTC
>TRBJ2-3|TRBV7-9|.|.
CASSLGFDTQYF
TGTGCCAGCAGCTTAGGGTTCGATACGCAGTATTTT
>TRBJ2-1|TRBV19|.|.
CASSIGLQGRNEQFF
TGTGCCAGTAGTATCGGACTACAGGGGCGGAATGAGCAGTTCTTC
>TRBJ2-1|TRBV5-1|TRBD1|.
CASSSRDRGLIEQFF
TGCGCCAGCAGCTCCCGGGACAGGGGGCTTATTGAGCAGTTCTTC
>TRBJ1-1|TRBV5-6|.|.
CASSWYSNTEAFF
TGTGCCAGCAGCTGGTACTCGAACACTGAAGCTTTCTTT
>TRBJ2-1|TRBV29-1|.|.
CSGSGGIYNEQFF
TGCAGCGGTTCAGGGGGGATCTACAATGAGCAGTTCTTC
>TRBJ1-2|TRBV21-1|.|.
CASSKSGQASYGYTF
TGTGCCAGCAGCAAAAGCGGGCAGGCAAGCTATGGCTACACCTTC
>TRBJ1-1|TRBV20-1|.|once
CSAGGSTEAFF
TGCAGTGCGGGCGGGTCCACTGAAGCTTTCTTT
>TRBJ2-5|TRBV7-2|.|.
CASSLAGTQGETQYF
TGTGCCAGCAGCTTAGCCGGGACCCAGGGAGAGACCCAGTACTTC
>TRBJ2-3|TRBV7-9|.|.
CASSSDRDTQYF
TGTGCCAGCAGCTCGGACAGAGATACGCAGTATTTT
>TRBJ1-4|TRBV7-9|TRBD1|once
CASSLRQGGEKLFF
TGTGCCAGCAGCCTGAGACAGGGAGGAGAAAAACTGTTTTTT
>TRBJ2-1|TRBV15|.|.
CATGSGYNEQFF
TGTGCCACCGGCAGCGGCTACAATGAGCAGTTCTTC
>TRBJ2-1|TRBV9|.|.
CASSPGLHNNEQFF
TGTGCCAGCAGCCCGGGACTCCACAACAATGAGCAGTTCTTC
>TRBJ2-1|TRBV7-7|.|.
CASSQDSYNEQFF
TGTGCTAGCAGCCAGGACTCTTACAATGAGCAGTTCTTC
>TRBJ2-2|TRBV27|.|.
CASSLSAANTGELFF
TGTGCCAGCAGTTTATCGGCAGCGAACACCGGGGAGCTGTTTTTT
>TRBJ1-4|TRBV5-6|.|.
CASSLVQGGEKLFF
TGTGCCAGCAGCTTGGTCCAGGGTGGGGAAAAACTGTTTTTT
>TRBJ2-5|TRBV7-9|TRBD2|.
CASSLDLAGGGRETQYF
TGTGCCAGCAGCCTAGACCTAGCGGGAGGAGGCAGAGAGACCCAGTACTTC
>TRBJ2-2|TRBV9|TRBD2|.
CASSPDIAGVYGGELFF
TGTGCCAGCAGCCCCGACATAGCGGGAGTGTATGGCGGGGAGCTGTTTTTT
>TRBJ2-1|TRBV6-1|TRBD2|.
CASSKDLAGSYNEQFF
TGTGCCAGCAGTAAAGACTTAGCGGGCTCCTACAATGAGCAGTTCTTC
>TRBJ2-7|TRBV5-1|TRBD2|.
CASSFVGTSAREQYF
TGCGCCAGCAGCTTTGTAGGGACTAGCGCCAGAGAGCAGTACTTC
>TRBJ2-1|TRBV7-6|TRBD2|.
CASSSPYSGRRNEQFF
TGTGCCAGCAGCTCGCCCTATAGCGGGAGACGGAATGAGCAGTTCTTC
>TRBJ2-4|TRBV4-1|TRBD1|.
CASSQRHGQVLAKNIQYF
TGCGCCAGCAGCCAGCGACATGGACAGGTTCTAGCCAAAAACATTCAGTACTTC
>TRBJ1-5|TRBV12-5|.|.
CASGYSDSSNQPQHF
TGTGCTAGTGGTTACTCGGACAGTAGCAATCAGCCCCAGCATTTT
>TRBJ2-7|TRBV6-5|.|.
CASSSSLGEQYF
TGTGCCAGCAGTTCCAGCCTTGGTGAGCAGTACTTC
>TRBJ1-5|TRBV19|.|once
CASSFTGIYQPQHF
TGTGCCAGTAGTTTTACAGGAATATATCAGCCCCAGCATTTT
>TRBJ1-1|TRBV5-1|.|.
CASSLETREAFF
TGCGCCAGCAGCTTGGAAACCCGTGAAGCTTTCTTT
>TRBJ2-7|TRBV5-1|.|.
CASSFPQGQGIAEQYF
TGCGCCAGCAGCTTCCCGCAGGGGCAGGGAATAGCCGAGCAGTACTTC
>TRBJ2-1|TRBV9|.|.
CASSEEAGSRVEQFF
TGTGCCAGCAGTGAGGAGGCCGGGAGTAGGGTTGAGCAGTTCTTC
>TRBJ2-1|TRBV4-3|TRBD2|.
CASSQDQYELAGGNEQFF
TGCGCCAGCAGCCAAGATCAGTACGAACTAGCGGGGGGGAATGAGCAGTTCTTC
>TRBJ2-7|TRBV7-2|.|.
CASSKRAQGASAEQYF
TGTGCCAGCAGCAAAAGGGCACAGGGCGCCTCTGCCGAGCAGTACTTC
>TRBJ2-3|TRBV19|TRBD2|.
CASSPRDYPTDTQYF
TGTGCCAGTAGTCCCCGGGACTACCCCACAGATACGCAGTATTTT
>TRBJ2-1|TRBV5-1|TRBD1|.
CASSLAQGVRNEQFF
TGCGCCAGCAGCTTGGCCCAGGGGGTAAGAAATGAGCAGTTCTTC
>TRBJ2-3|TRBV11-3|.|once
CASRRGTDTQYF
TGTGCCTCTCGGCGGGGCACAGATACGCAGTATTTT
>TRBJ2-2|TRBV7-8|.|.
CASSKTTGSPGELFF
TGTGCCAGCAGCAAAACGACAGGATCCCCCGGGGAGCTGTTTTTT
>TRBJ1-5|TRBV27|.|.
CASSSQNYGPRRPQHF
TGTGCCAGCAGTTCTCAAAACTACGGGCCACGACGGCCCCAGCATTTT
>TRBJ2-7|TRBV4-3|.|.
CASSQVGGGVFEQYF
TGCGCCAGCAGCCAAGTGGGAGGGGGGGTCTTCGAGCAGTACTTC
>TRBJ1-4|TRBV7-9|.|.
CASSFRGINEKLFF
TGTGCCAGCAGCTTCAGGGGAATTAATGAAAAACTGTTTTTT
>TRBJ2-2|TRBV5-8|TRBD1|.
CASSVGQGFTGELFF
TGTGCCAGCAGCGTGGGACAGGGGTTCACCGGGGAGCTGTTTTTT
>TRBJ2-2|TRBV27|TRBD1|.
CASNRDSNTGELFF
TGTGCCAGCAACCGGGACAGCAACACCGGGGAGCTGTTTTTT
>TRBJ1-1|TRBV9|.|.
CASSDDGNTEAFF
TGTGCCAGCAGCGATGACGGAAACACTGAAGCTTTCTTT
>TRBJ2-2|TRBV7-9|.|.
CASSFRGGDTGELFF
TGTGCCAGCAGCTTTCGCGGCGGCGATACCGGGGAGCTGTTTTTT
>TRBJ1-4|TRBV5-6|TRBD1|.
CASSISGGGDEKLFF
TGTGCCAGCAGTATATCAGGGGGCGGTGATGAAAAACTGTTTTTT
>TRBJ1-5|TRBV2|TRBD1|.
CASRDRVVSQPQHF
TGTGCCAGCAGGGACAGGGTTGTGAGTCAGCCCCAGCATTTT
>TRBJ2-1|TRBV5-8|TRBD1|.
CASSLRDRGYNEQFF
TGTGCCAGCAGCTTGAGGGACAGGGGCTACAATGAGCAGTTCTTC
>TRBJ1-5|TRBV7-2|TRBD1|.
CASSLTGGNQPQHF
TGTGCCAGCAGCTTAACAGGGGGCAATCAGCCCCAGCATTTT
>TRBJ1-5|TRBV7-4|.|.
CASSLEQRRQPQHF
TGTGCCAGCAGCTTAGAACAAAGGAGACAGCCCCAGCATTTT